Below, 17 T cell receptor beta chains from the same sample are listed, as sequenced in a study of blood T cells in healthy people across ages. A second PCR of about 7 to 11 cycles used a sample-barcoded 5' primer and a J-beta primer mix. TCRdb re-analysed the 5' RACE reads in MiXCR, keeping a single row per CDR3 protein. Among 700,000 to 850,000 distinct CDR3 sequences listed, 53% were seen once. The specimen was blood. Receptors originate from a man older than 75 in good health.

This clonotype was detected only a few times. The rearrangement uses TRBV5-1 and TRBJ1-2; D not certain. Deletions cut 4 bases from V and 3 bases from J, with 10 bases between. This CDR3 is built from 13 residues. The germline V gene has CDR1 SGHRS and CDR2 YFSETQ. The CDR3 reads CASSIDTYYGYTF. Here the CDR3 DNA reads TGCGCCAGCAGCATTGACACTTACTATGGCTACACCTTC.

The J gene is TRBJ1-1, the V gene TRBV6-6; tentatively, D is TRBD1 (5 bases). CDR1 MNHNY and CDR2 SVGAGI come from the germline V gene (reference sequence). V was trimmed by 7 bases and J by 4 bases, leaving 13 bases between them. The CDR3 has 13 residues. CDR3 in DNA: TGTGCCAGCACCCCTTCTGGGGGCACTGAAGCTTTCTTT. Translation gives CASTPSGGTEAFF.

The V and J genes are TRBV13 and TRBJ2-7, with D perhaps TRBD1 (6 bases). The CDR3 has 14 residues. The V end was cut by 5 bases, the J end by 5 bases, with 16 bases between. Germline V lookup: CDR1 PRHDT, CDR2 FYEKMQ (reference sequence). The CDR3 sequence: CASSQDRGPHEQYF. CDR3 nucleotides: TGTGCCAGCAGCCAGGACAGAGGACCCCACGAGCAGTACTTC.

This clonotype was picked up a small number of times. The chain links TRBV20-1 to TRBJ2-3; D uncertain. V lost 1 base and J lost 2, with 10 bases in between. Germline V CDR1 and CDR2: DFQATT, SNEGSKA (reference sequence). This CDR3 is 14 amino acids long. The CDR3 DNA sequence: TGCAGTGCTAGAGGGGCTATTTACACAGATACGCAGTATTTT. It codes for CSARGAIYTDTQYF.

On this clonotype: The junction departs from the called germline gene at one end, perhaps through a read error. J is TRBJ1-1 and V is TRBV7-2, with TRBD1 matching 9 bases. CDR1 and CDR2 from the germline V gene are SGHTA and FQGNSA. This CDR3 is built from 15 residues. CDR3 DNA sequence: TGTGCCAGCAGCTTACTAGGGACAGGGAACACTGACGCTTTCTTT. Amino acids: CASSLLGTGNTDAFF.

This clonotype was found a few times. The chain couples TRBV20-1 to TRBJ1-5, with D possibly TRBD1 on 5 matching bases. Germline-derived CDR1 and CDR2 are DFQATT and SNEGSKA (reference sequence). The CDR3 consists of 15 residues. V lost 0 bases, J lost 3 bases, and 12 bases lay in between. The CDR3 region is CSAREAPGFNQPQHF. DNA for the CDR3: TGCAGTGCTAGAGAGGCTCCAGGGTTCAATCAGCCCCAGCATTTT.

The rearrangement uses TRBV7-8 and TRBJ2-7; 9 positions agree with TRBD2. The CDR3 is 15 residues long. V was clipped by 5 bases and J by 7 bases; unmatched bases: 12. Germline CDR1 is SGHVS and CDR2 is FQNEAQ. The CDR3 spells CASSVLSGSDNEQYF. CDR3 sequence (DNA): TGTGCCAGCAGCGTTCTTAGCGGGAGCGACAATGAGCAGTACTTC. Full variable domain (remainder filled in from reference TRBV7-8 and TRBJ2-7): GAGVSQSPRYKVAKRGQDVALRCDPISGHVSLFWYQQALGQGPEFLTYFQNEAQLDKSGLPSDRFFAERPEGSVSTLKIQRTQQEDSAVYLCASSVLSGSDNEQYFGPGTRLTVT.

The V gene is TRBV5-1, the J gene TRBJ1-5, with D possibly matching TRBD1 (5 bases). The CDR3 is made up of 13 amino acids. Trimming took 3 bases from V and 7 from J, leaving 11 bases between them. In germline, CDR1 is SGHRS, CDR2 YFSETQ. For the CDR3, the DNA is TGCGCCAGCAGCTCCCAGGGTGGGCAGCCCCAGCATTTT. As protein: CASSSQGGQPQHF.

This chain uses TRBV5-1 with TRBJ2-5, with TRBD2 identical over 8 bases. The CDR3 is 14 residues long. Germline V gene lookup returns CDR1 SGHRS and CDR2 YFSETQ. V was clipped by 0 bases and J by 3 bases; unmatched bases: 1. CDR3 bases: TGCGCCAGCAGCTTGGTTAGCGGGAAAGAGACCCAGTACTTC. Translating it yields CASSLVSGKETQYF.

The chain has TRBV5-1 and TRBJ2-7; unclear D gene. The V gene lost 3 bases and the J gene lost 0 bases, with 13 bases spanning the gap. Germline V gene lookup returns CDR1 SGHRS and CDR2 YFSETQ. The CDR3 runs to 15 residues. The DNA for the CDR3 is TGCGCCAGCAGCTCCGGCAGCAGGAGCTCCTACGAGCAGTACTTC. Its protein product is CASSSGSRSSYEQYF.

This chain's CDR3 is CASSENPGWRYAYF. The CDR3 nucleotides are TGTGCCAGCAGTGAAAACCCGGGGTGGAGATACGCGTATTTT. The chain links TRBV6-1 to TRBJ2-3; a weak D match, TRBD2 (5 bases). Germline loops: CDR1 MNHNS, CDR2 SASEGT. This CDR3 is 14 amino acids long. Trimming stripped 2 bases from V and 14 bases from J, with 20 bases between.

This clonotype turned up a few times. The V gene is TRBV20-1, the J gene TRBJ2-7, with D maybe TRBD1 (7 bases). Germline V gene lookup returns CDR1 DFQATT and CDR2 SNEGSKA (reference sequence). V gave up 3 bases and J gave up 4 bases, with 13 bases separating them. This CDR3 comprises 13 residues. CDR3 loop: CSASSQGGYEQYF. The CDR3 DNA sequence: TGCAGTGCTAGTAGCCAGGGGGGATACGAGCAGTACTTC.

This clonotype was detected a few times. This rearrangement joins TRBV29-1 to TRBJ2-7, with 8 nucleotides matching TRBD1. Looked up from germline, CDR1 is SQVTM and CDR2 is ANQGSEA. The CDR3 is 14 amino acids. Trimming cost V 6 bases and J 2 bases; bases outside gene matches: 9. CDR3 loop: CSVTTPRGPYEQYF. The CDR3 DNA sequence: TGCAGCGTGACCACGCCCAGGGGGCCCTACGAGCAGTACTTC.

This clonotype was seen only a few times. V gene TRBV5-1 combines with J gene TRBJ2-7; the match to TRBD1 covers 7 bases. The ends lost 0 bases at V and 4 bases at J; junction bases unmatched: 7. This CDR3 is built from 15 residues. The germline V gene encodes CDR1 SGHRS and CDR2 YFSETQ. The CDR3 DNA follows: TGCGCCAGCAGCTTGGAGGGGGCAGGAGGATACGAGCAGTACTTC. Translating gives CASSLEGAGGYEQYF.

The V call is TRBV3-1, the J call TRBJ1-4; unclear D gene. From germline, CDR1 is LGHDT and CDR2 YNNKEL (reference sequence). V dropped 0 bases and J dropped 8 bases, with 13 bases sitting between them. The CDR3 totals 15 residues. The CDR3 nucleotides are TGTGCCAGCAGCCAAGATCCGGGTGTTCGAGAAAAACTGTTTTTT. Translating gives CASSQDPGVREKLFF. The full variable domain, in which reference TRBV3-1 and TRBJ1-4 provide the parts outside the CDR3, is DTAVSQTPKYLVTQMGNDKSIKCEQNLGHDTMYWYKQDSKKFLKIMFSYNNKELIINETVPNRFSPKSPDKAHLNLHINSLELGDSAVYFCASSQDPGVREKLFFGSGTQLSVL.

The J gene is TRBJ2-3, the V gene TRBV29-1; possibly TRBD1 or TRBD2 for D (6 bases each). CDR3 size: 15 residues. V was trimmed by 5 bases and J by 3 bases, leaving 18 bases between them. From germline, CDR1 is SQVTM and CDR2 ANQGSEA. Written as DNA, the CDR3 is TGCAGCGTTCGGAGGGGGGCGGTCGGGACAGATACGCAGTATTTT. As protein: CSVRRGAVGTDTQYF.

This sequence joins TRBV27 and TRBJ2-7, with 8 bases aligning to TRBD2. CDR1 MNHEY and CDR2 SMNVEV come from the germline V gene (reference sequence). The V gene end was trimmed by 6 bases and the J gene end by 5 bases; junction bases not matched to a gene: 9. CDR3 length equals 14 residues. CDR3 bases: TGTGCCAGCAGACCAGCGGGAGTAGTTCACGAGCAGTACTTC. It yields the protein CASRPAGVVHEQYF.